This T cell receptor (beta chain) derives from a study of cytomegalovirus exposure and HLA in healthy donors. Method: immunoSEQ multiplex PCR; TCRdb's copy keeps in-frame clones and lacks some. The repertoire holds about 200,000 clones, roughly 83% seen once, with around 5.6% in the top ten. Findings and caveats of the study: Among TCR beta chains, those listed as cytomegalovirus-associated numbered over 150. For most TCR sequences rarity was the rule, although some public TCRs occurred in many donors. It was confirmed in vitro that a few of the CMV-associated chains were specific for CMV antigens.

Germline-derived CDR1 and CDR2 are GTSNPN and SVGIG (reference sequence). The V end lost 0 bases, the J end lost 6 bases, and 3 bases lay between the germline ends. The CDR3 is 11 residues long. Turning to this clone: Its specificity is not known. Other DNA sequences in this specimen translate into the identical CDR3.

The donors belonged to the roughly 120-subject validation cohort, separate from the 666-subject first cohort. This receptor was taken from a woman aged 18-30 years in good health and CMV-seronegative. This rearrangement joins TRBV30 to TRBJ2-1, with D unclear. The sequencing input was PBMCs. The CDR3 loop reads CAWSVGNEQFF. The CDR3 coding sequence is TGTGCCTGGAGTGTCGGCAATGAGCAGTTCTTC.